This TCR beta chain stems from a study of identical twins' blood T cells. TCRdb passed the 5' RACE reads through MiXCR, listing each CDR3 protein once. The table lists roughly 340,000 distinct CDR3 sequences, under 30% of them singletons. Broader study findings: Twins shared more top CDR3 clonotypes than unrelated donors did.

Germline CDR1 reads MNHEY; CDR2 reads SVGAGI. This CDR3 spans 15 amino acids. A single count supports this clonotype. The antigen remains undetermined. One end of the junction fails to match germline, which may point to a read error. The specimen was PBMCs. The V gene is TRBV6-5, the J gene TRBJ1-3; possible D gene TRBD1, 6 bases. This receptor was taken from a woman aged 18-55 years in good health. CDR3 bases: TGTGCCGGCAGTCCCAGGGGAAACCTTGGAAACACCATATATTTT. Translation gives CAGSPRGNLGNTIYF.